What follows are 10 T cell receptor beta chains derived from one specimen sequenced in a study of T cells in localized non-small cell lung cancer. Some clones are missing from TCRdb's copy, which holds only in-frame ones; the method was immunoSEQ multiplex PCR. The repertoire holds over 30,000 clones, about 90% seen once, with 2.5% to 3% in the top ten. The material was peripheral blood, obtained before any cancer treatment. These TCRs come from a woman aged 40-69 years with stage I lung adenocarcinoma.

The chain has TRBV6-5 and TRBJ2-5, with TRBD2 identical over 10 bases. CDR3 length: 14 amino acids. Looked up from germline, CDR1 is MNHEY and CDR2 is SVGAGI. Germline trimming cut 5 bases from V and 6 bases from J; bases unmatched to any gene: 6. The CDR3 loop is CASSTGLALKTQYF. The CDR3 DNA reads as TGTGCCAGCAGTACGGGACTAGCGCTAAAGACCCAGTACTTC.

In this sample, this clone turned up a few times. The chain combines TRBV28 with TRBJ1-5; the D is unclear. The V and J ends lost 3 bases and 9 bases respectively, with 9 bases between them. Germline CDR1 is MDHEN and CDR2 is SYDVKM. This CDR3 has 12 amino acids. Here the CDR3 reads CASSFSQRPQHF. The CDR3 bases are TGTGCCAGCAGTTTCAGTCAACGGCCCCAGCATTTT.

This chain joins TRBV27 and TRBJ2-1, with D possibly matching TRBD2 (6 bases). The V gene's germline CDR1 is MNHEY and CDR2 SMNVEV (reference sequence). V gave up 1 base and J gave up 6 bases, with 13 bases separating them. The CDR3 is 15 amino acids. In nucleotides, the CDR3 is TGTGCCAGCAGTTTATTGCCGGGAGATATCAATGAGCAGTTCTTC. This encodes CASSLLPGDINEQFF.

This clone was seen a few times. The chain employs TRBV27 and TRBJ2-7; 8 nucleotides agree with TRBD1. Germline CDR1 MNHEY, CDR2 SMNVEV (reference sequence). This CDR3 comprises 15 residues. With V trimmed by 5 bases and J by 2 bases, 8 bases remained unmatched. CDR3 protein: CASSQGQVITYEQYF. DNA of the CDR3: TGTGCCAGCAGTCAGGGACAGGTGATTACCTACGAGCAGTACTTC.

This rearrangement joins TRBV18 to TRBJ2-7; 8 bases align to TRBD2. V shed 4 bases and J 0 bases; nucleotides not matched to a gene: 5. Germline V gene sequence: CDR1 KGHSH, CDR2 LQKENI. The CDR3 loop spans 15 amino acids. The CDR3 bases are TGTGCCAGCTCACTAACGAGCGGGGGCTCCTACGAGCAGTACTTC. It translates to CASSLTSGGSYEQYF.

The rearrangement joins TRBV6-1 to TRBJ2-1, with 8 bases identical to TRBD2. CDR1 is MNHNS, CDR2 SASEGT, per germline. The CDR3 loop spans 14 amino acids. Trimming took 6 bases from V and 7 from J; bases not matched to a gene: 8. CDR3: CASSRGGRGNEQFF. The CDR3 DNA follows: TGTGCCAGCAGCCGGGGGGGAAGAGGGAATGAGCAGTTCTTC.

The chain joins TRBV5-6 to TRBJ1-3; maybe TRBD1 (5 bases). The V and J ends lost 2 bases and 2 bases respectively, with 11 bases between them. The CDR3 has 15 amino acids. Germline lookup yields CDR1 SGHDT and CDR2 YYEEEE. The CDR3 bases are TGTGCCAGCAGCTTCGACCCGGGGCCTGGAAACACCATATATTTT. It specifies CASSFDPGPGNTIYF.

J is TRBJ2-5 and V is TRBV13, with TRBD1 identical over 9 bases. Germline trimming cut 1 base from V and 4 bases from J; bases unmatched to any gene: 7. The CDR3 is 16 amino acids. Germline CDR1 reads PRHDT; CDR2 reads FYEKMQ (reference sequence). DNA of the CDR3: TGTGCCAGCAGCTTAGTACAGGGGGCCATGGTAGAGACCCAGTACTTC. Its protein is CASSLVQGAMVETQYF.

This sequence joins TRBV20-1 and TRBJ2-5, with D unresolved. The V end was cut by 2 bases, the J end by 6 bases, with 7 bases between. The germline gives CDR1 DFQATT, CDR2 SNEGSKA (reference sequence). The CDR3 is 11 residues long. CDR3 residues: CSARIAKTQYF. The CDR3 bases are TGCAGTGCTAGAATTGCGAAGACCCAGTACTTC.

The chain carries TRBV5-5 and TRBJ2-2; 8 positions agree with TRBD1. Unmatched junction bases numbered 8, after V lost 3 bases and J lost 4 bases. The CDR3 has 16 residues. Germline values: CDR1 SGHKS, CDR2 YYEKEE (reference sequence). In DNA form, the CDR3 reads TGTGCCAGCAGCTCTTTAGGGACAGGATTCACCGGGGAGCTGTTTTTT. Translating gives CASSSLGTGFTGELFF.